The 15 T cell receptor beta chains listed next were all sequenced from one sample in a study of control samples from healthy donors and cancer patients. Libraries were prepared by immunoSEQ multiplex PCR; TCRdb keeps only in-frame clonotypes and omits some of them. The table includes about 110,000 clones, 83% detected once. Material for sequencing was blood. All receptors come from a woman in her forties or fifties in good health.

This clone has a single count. The CDR3 spells CASSLVGRSNEKLFF. Written as DNA, the CDR3 is TGTGCCAGCAGCTTGGTGGGACGGAGTAATGAAAAACTGTTTTTT. V and J are TRBV5-6 and TRBJ1-4; possible D gene TRBD1, 5 bases. Trimming stripped 0 bases from V and 4 bases from J, with 10 bases between. This CDR3 has 15 residues. Germline V gives CDR1 SGHDT, CDR2 YYEEEE.

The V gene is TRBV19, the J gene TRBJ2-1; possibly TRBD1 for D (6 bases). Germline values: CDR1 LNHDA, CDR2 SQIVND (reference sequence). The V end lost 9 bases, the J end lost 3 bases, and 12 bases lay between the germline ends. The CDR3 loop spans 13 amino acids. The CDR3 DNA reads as TGTGCCAGCCGACAGGTCTTCTACAATGAGCAGTTCTTC. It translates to CASRQVFYNEQFF.

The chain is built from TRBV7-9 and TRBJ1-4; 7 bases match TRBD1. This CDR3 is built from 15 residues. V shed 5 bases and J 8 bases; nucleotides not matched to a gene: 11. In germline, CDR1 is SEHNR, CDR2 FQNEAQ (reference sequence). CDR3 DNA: TGTGCCAGCAGCCGGAGACAGGGATTCGAAGAAAAACTGTTTTTT. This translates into CASSRRQGFEEKLFF.

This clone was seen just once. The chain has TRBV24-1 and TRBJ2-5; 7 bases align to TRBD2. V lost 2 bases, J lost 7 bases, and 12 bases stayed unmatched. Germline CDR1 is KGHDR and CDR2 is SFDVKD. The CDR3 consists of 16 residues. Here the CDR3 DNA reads TGTGCCACCAGTGATTCGGGGGGAGAGGTTTGGCGGACCCAGTACTTC. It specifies CATSDSGGEVWRTQYF.

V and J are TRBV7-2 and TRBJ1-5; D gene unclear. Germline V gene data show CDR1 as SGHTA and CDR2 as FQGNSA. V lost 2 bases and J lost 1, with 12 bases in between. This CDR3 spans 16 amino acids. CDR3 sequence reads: CASSLLSGKSNQPQHF. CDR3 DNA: TGTGCCAGCAGCTTACTCTCGGGGAAAAGCAATCAGCCCCAGCATTTT.

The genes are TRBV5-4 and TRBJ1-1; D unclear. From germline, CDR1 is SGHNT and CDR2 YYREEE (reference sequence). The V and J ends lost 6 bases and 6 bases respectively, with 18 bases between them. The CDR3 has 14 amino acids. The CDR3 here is CASTDWAHRSEAFF. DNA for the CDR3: TGTGCCAGCACCGATTGGGCCCACCGTTCTGAAGCTTTCTTT.

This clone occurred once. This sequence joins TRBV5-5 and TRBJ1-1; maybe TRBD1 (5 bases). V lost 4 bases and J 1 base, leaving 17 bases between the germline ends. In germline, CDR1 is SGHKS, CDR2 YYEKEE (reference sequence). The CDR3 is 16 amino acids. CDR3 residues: CASSPGLGRANTEAFF. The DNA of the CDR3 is TGTGCCAGCAGCCCAGGTTTGGGACGAGCGAACACTGAAGCTTTCTTT.

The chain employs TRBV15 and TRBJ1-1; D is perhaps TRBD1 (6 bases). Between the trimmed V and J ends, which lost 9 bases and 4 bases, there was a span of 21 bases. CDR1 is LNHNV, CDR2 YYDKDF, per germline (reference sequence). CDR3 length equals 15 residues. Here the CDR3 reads CATTSPTGFTTEAFF. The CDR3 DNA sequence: TGTGCCACTACGAGCCCTACAGGGTTCACCACTGAAGCTTTCTTT.

Here the CDR3 DNA reads TGCAGCGTTGAGGCTAGTGTTCGGGGTCACACTGAAGCTTTCTTT. Protein product: CSVEASVRGHTEAFF. The V and J genes are TRBV29-1 and TRBJ1-1; D gene unclear. The V end was cut by 3 bases, the J end by 3 bases, with 17 bases between. The CDR3 sequence is 15 residues long. Germline V CDR1 and CDR2: SQVTM, ANQGSEA.

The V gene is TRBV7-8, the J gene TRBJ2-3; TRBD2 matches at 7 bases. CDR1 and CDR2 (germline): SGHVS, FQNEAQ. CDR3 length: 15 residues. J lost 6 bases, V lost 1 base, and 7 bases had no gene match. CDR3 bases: TGTGCCAGCAGCTTAGTCCTCGGGGGGATGGATACGCAGTATTTT. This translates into CASSLVLGGMDTQYF.

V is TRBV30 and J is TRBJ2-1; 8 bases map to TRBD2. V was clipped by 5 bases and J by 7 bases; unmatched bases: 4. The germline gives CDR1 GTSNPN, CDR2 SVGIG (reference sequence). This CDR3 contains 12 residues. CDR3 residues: CAWESGRNEQFF. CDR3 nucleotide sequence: TGTGCCTGGGAGAGCGGGAGAAATGAGCAGTTCTTC.

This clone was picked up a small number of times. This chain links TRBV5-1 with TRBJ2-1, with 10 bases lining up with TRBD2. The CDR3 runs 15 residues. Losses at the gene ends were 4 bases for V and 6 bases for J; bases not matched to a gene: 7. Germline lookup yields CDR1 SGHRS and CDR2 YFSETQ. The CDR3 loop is CASSATSGVLNEQFF. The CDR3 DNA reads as TGCGCCAGCAGCGCCACTAGCGGGGTTCTCAATGAGCAGTTCTTC.

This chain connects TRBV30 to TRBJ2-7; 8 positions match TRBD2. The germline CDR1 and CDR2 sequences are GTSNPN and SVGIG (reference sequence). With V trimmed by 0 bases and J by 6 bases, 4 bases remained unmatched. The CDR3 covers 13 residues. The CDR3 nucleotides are TGTGCCTGGAGTGTACGGGGGGGCGGCGAGCAGTACTTC. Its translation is CAWSVRGGGEQYF.

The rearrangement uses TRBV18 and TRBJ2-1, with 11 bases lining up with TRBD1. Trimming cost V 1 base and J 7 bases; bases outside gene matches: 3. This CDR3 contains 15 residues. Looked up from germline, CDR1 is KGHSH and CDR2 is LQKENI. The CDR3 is CASSPQDRGRNEQFF. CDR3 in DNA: TGTGCCAGCTCACCACAGGACAGGGGGCGGAATGAGCAGTTCTTC. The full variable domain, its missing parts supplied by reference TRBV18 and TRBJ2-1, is NAGVMQNPRHLVRRRGQEARLRCSPMKGHSHVYWYRQLPEEGLKFMVYLQKENIIDESGMPKERFSAEFPKEGPSILRIQQVVRGDSAAYFCASSPQDRGRNEQFFGPGTRLTVL.

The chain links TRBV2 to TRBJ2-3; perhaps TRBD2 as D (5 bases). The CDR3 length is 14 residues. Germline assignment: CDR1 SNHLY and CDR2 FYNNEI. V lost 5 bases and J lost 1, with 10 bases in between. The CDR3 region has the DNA TGTGCCAGCAGTCCCGTCGGGGGCACAGATACGCAGTATTTT. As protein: CASSPVGGTDTQYF.